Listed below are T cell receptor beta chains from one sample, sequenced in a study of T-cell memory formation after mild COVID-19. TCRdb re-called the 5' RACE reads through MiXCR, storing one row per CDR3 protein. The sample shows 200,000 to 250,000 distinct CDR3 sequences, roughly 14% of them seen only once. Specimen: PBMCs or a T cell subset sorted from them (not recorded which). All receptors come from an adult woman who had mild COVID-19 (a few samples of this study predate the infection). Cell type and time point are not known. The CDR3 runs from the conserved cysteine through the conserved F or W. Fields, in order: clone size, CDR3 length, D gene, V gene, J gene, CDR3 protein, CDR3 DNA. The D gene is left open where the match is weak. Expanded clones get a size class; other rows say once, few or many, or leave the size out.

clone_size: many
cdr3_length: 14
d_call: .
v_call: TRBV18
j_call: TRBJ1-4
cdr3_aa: CASSYGAGREKLFF
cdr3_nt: TGTGCCAGCTCATATGGAGCGGGGCGGGAAAAACTGTTTTTT

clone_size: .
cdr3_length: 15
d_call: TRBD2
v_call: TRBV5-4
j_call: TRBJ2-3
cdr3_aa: CASTTGGGGTDTQYF
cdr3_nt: TGTGCCAGCACCACCGGGGGAGGGGGCACAGATACGCAGTATTTT

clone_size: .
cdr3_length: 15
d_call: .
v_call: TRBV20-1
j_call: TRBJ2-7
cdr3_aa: CSARISLRETYEQYF
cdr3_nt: TGCAGTGCTAGAATATCTCTAAGGGAAACCTACGAGCAGTACTTC

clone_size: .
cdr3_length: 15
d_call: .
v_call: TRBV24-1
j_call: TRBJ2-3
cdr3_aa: CATSDLKTATDTQYF
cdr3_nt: TGTGCCACCAGTGATTTAAAGACGGCCACAGATACGCAGTATTTT

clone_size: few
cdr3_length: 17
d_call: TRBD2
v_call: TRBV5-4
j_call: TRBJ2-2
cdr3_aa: CASSSAPGGSNTGELFF
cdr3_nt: TGTGCCAGCAGCTCGGCTCCCGGGGGGTCGAACACCGGGGAGCTGTTTTTT

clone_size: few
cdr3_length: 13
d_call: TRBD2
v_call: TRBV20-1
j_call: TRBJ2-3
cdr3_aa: CSPWGGDLDTQYF
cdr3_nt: TGCAGTCCCTGGGGGGGAGATCTAGATACGCAGTATTTT

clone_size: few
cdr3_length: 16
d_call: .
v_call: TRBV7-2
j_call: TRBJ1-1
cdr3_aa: CASSPHPRQQNTEAFF
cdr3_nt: TGTGCCAGCAGCCCCCATCCGCGACAGCAGAACACTGAAGCTTTCTTT

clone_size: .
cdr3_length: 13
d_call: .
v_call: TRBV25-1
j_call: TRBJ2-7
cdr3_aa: CASKGWGSYEQYF
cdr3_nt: TGTGCCAGCAAAGGGTGGGGATCCTACGAGCAGTACTTC

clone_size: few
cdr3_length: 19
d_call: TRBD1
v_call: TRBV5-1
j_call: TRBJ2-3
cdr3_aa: CASSLPSTGTGASGGTQYF
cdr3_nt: TGCGCCAGCAGCCTTCCATCTACCGGGACAGGGGCCAGTGGTGGTACGCAGTATTTT

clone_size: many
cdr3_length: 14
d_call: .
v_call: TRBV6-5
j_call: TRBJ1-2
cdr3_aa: CASSRAGTPHGYTF
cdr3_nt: TGTGCCAGCAGTCGGGCCGGGACGCCTCATGGCTACACCTTC

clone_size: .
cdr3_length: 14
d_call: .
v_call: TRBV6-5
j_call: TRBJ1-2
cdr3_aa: CASSYSRTAYGYTF
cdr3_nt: TGTGCCAGCAGTTATTCACGGACAGCCTATGGCTACACCTTC

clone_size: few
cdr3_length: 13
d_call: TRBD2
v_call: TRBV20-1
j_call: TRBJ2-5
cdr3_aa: CSAGRGAQETQYF
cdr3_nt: TGCAGTGCCGGGAGGGGGGCCCAAGAGACCCAGTACTTC

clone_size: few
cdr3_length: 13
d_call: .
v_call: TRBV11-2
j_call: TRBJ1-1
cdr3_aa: CASSLVLSRGAFF
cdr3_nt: TGTGCCAGCAGCTTAGTTCTATCCCGGGGAGCTTTCTTT

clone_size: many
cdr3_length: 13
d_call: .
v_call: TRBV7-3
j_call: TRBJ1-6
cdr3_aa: CASSFMLNSPLHF
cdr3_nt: TGTGCCAGCAGCTTTATGTTGAATTCACCCCTCCACTTT

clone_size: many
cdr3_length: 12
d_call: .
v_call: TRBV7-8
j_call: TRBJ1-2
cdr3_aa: CASSRDDRVLTF
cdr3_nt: TGTGCCAGCAGTCGAGATGACCGAGTACTAACCTTC